This passage covers 32 T cell receptor beta chains from one sample sequenced in a study of blood T cell repertoires in COVID-19. Profiled with immunoSEQ multiplex PCR; TCRdb holds only in-frame clones, not every one. Among some 140,000 clones listed, around 89% were seen once. Sequenced: peripheral blood. These receptor sequences come from a man aged 50 or older with active or convalescent COVID-19.

V is TRBV11-3 and J is TRBJ2-2; 7 positions match TRBD1. There are 15 residues in the CDR3. Germline trimming cut 3 bases from V and 4 bases from J; bases unmatched to any gene: 5. Germline CDR1 and CDR2: SGHNT and YENEEA. CDR3 bases: TGTGCCAGCAGCTTTACAGGGGCCGGCACCGGGGAGCTGTTTTTT. This translates into CASSFTGAGTGELFF.

As concerns this clone: Other DNA variants within this sample encode the same CDR3. This chain links TRBV5-1 with TRBJ1-5; the D gene is possibly TRBD1 (5 bases). The CDR3 contains 13 residues. V lost 4 bases to trimming and J lost 2 bases, with 7 bases between them. Germline V gene data show CDR1 as SGHRS and CDR2 as YFSETQ. CDR3 residues: CASSPTGNQPQHF. CDR3 coding DNA: TGCGCCAGCAGCCCGACAGGCAATCAGCCCCAGCATTTT.

The V call is TRBV21-1, the J call TRBJ2-1; the D segment call TRBD1 is taken from the table without a DNA check. TRBV21-1 is a recognized pseudogene. This CDR3 is 18 amino acids long. The CDR3 protein is CASSKPTPQSVSYNEQFF. In DNA, the CDR3 is TGTGCCAGCAGCAAACCCACCCCACAGTCTGTCTCCTACAATGAGCAGTTCTTC.

The CDR3 DNA sequence: TGTGCCAGTAGCCCGACAGGGGTTTCTCGGAATCAGCCCCAGCATTTT. It encodes CASSPTGVSRNQPQHF. This chain joins TRBV19 and TRBJ1-5; 8 positions agree with TRBD1. V was clipped by 6 bases and J by 4 bases; unmatched bases: 11. The CDR3 is 16 amino acids. Germline CDR1 and CDR2: LNHDA and SQIVND (reference sequence).

The gene calls are TRBV7-8 and TRBJ2-2; D is unclear. Germline assignment: CDR1 SGHVS and CDR2 FQNEAQ. The CDR3 length is 16 residues. Trimming took off 5 bases at V and 6 bases at J, with 19 bases between the two ends. The CDR3 DNA reads as TGTGCCAGCAGCCCCGACGTCCGGGTCGGGTCCGGGGAGCTGTTTTTT. This gives the protein CASSPDVRVGSGELFF.

This chain uses TRBV6-5 with TRBJ2-3, with TRBD2 identical over 11 bases. The germline CDR1 and CDR2 sequences are MNHEY and SVGAGI. V lost 7 bases, J lost 1 base, and 4 bases stayed unmatched. The CDR3 has 15 amino acids. CDR3 residues: CASNELAGGTDTQYF. As DNA, the CDR3 is TGTGCCAGCAACGAACTAGCGGGGGGCACAGATACGCAGTATTTT.

CDR3 region: CATSHRSYNEQFF. In DNA, the CDR3 is TGTGCCACCAGTCACAGATCCTACAATGAGCAGTTCTTC. The V call is TRBV24-1, the J call TRBJ2-1; D remains ambiguous. Trimming removed 6 bases at V and 1 base at J, with 6 bases between. The CDR3 loop spans 13 amino acids. Germline V lookup: CDR1 KGHDR, CDR2 SFDVKD.

The chain combines TRBV11-2 with TRBJ2-7, with unresolved D. With 4 bases removed from V and 5 bases from J, the gap between germline ends came to 12 bases. Germline CDR1 reads SGHAT; CDR2 reads FQNNGV. This CDR3 is 13 amino acids long. The CDR3: CASSSRGYHEQYF. The CDR3 bases are TGTGCCAGCAGCTCAAGAGGCTATCACGAGCAGTACTTC.

This chain joins TRBV6-5 and TRBJ2-3; 7 bases map to TRBD1. The CDR3 extends over 15 amino acids. The germline CDR1 and CDR2 sequences are MNHEY and SVGAGI. Unmatched junction bases numbered 2, after V lost 2 bases and J lost 0 bases. The CDR3 sequence is CASSYVRGSTDTQYF. CDR3 coding DNA: TGTGCCAGCAGTTACGTCAGGGGGAGCACAGATACGCAGTATTTT.

The V gene is TRBV12-3 or TRBV12-4, the J gene TRBJ2-4, with D perhaps TRBD2 (6 bases). This CDR3 comprises 13 residues. With 4 bases removed from V and 10 bases from J, the gap between germline ends came to 14 bases. CDR3 coding DNA: TGTGCCAGCAGTTCGGGGACTCTCGGGATTCAGTACTTC. It specifies CASSSGTLGIQYF.

The rearrangement uses TRBV5-1 and TRBJ2-1; 8 nucleotides agree with TRBD2. The germline V gene encodes CDR1 SGHRS and CDR2 YFSETQ. V lost 3 bases and J lost 10; bases outside the gene matches: 9. The CDR3 sequence is 14 residues long. The CDR3 loop is CASSSGFGRDEQFF. In DNA, the CDR3 is TGCGCCAGCAGCTCCGGATTCGGGAGGGACGAGCAGTTCTTC.

The CDR3: CASSIGPGREDTQYF. The CDR3 nucleotides read TGTGCCAGTAGTATAGGCCCTGGGAGGGAAGATACGCAGTATTTT. J is TRBJ2-3 and V is TRBV19; TRBD2 matches 7 bases. Looked up from germline, CDR1 is LNHDA and CDR2 is SQIVND (reference sequence). CDR3 length: 15 residues. V lost 1 base, J lost 5 bases, and 6 bases stayed unmatched. The complete variable domain, with remaining parts taken from reference TRBV19 and TRBJ2-3, reads DGGITQSPKYLFRKEGQNVTLSCEQNLNHDAMYWYRQDPGQGLRLIYYSQIVNDFQKGDIAEGYSVSREKKESFPLTVTSAQKNPTAFYLCASSIGPGREDTQYFGPGTRLTVL.

The chain combines TRBV9 with TRBJ1-6, with unresolved D. In germline, CDR1 is SGDLS, CDR2 YYNGEE. V gave up 0 bases and J gave up 5 bases, with 9 bases separating them. The CDR3 extends over 15 amino acids. CDR3 region: CASSVVVGDNSPLHF. In DNA form, the CDR3 reads TGTGCCAGCAGCGTAGTGGTCGGAGATAATTCACCCCTCCACTTT.

This chain connects TRBV5-1 to TRBJ2-4; 8 bases map to TRBD1. The CDR3 has 16 amino acids. Germline-derived CDR1 and CDR2 are SGHRS and YFSETQ. The junction had 4 bases not matched to a gene; V was cut back by 1 base and J by 1 base. This chain's CDR3 is CASSLTDRGAKNIQYF. The CDR3 DNA reads TGCGCCAGCAGCTTGACTGACAGGGGTGCCAAAAACATTCAGTACTTC.

The CDR3, as DNA: TGTGCCAGCAGTGAAGCAGGACAGACCGGGGCCCAGCATTTT. It translates to CASSEAGQTGAQHF. The rearrangement uses TRBV6-1 and TRBJ1-5; weak D call: TRBD1 (6 bases). Trimming pared 0 bases from V and 11 bases from J, leaving 14 bases between. CDR3 size: 14 residues. Per the germline V gene, CDR1 is MNHNS and CDR2 is SASEGT.

This clone was picked up one time. Here the CDR3 DNA reads TGTGCCAGCAGCGTCACGGGAGAGGCCTACGAGCAGTACTTC. Translation gives CASSVTGEAYEQYF. The chain is built from TRBV9 and TRBJ2-7; TRBD2 is a possible D gene (6 bases). The CDR3 sequence is 14 residues long. V was pared by 2 bases and J by 2 bases, with 11 bases between. CDR1 is SGDLS, CDR2 YYNGEE, per germline.

The J gene is TRBJ1-1, the V gene TRBV12-3 or TRBV12-4; TRBD1 might be the D (5 bases). V dropped 2 bases and J dropped 11 bases, with 9 bases sitting between them. The CDR3 totals 11 residues. Here the CDR3 reads CASSLRGNAFF. The CDR3 DNA reads TGTGCCAGCAGTTTAAGGGGTAATGCTTTCTTT.

The V gene is TRBV4-2, the J gene TRBJ1-6; D is unclear. CDR1 and CDR2 from the germline V gene are LGHNA and YNFKEQ. V gave up 0 bases and J gave up 5 bases, with 14 bases separating them. The CDR3 runs 17 residues. The CDR3 nucleotides read TGTGCCAGCAGCCAAGATCGGCTGCGGAGAGATAATTCACCCCTCCACTTT. It yields the protein CASSQDRLRRDNSPLHF.

The rearrangement uses TRBV5-4 and TRBJ1-1; 8 bases fit TRBD1. Trimming removed 5 bases from V and 7 bases from J; junction bases left unmatched: 10. The CDR3 covers 14 residues. Germline V gene lookup returns CDR1 SGHNT and CDR2 YYREEE (reference sequence). DNA for the CDR3: TGTGCCAGCAGAGGTTGGCAGGGGGCGAGTGAAGCTTTCTTT. Residues: CASRGWQGASEAFF. The full variable domain, its missing parts supplied by reference TRBV5-4 and TRBJ1-1, is ETGVTQSPTHLIKTRGQQVTLRCSSQSGHNTVSWYQQALGQGPQFIFQYYREEENGRGNFPPRFSGLQFPNYSSELNVNALELDDSALYLCASRGWQGASEAFFGQGTRLTVV.

The chain couples TRBV10-1 to TRBJ1-1; 10 positions agree with TRBD1. The CDR3 is made up of 14 amino acids. From germline, CDR1 is WNHNN and CDR2 SYGVQD (reference sequence). Trimming took 6 bases from V and 4 from J; bases not matched to a gene: 5. The CDR3 sequence is CASRGTGDSTEAFF. CDR3 bases: TGCGCCAGCAGGGGGACAGGGGATTCCACTGAAGCTTTCTTT.

This sequence joins TRBV29-1 and TRBJ2-1; 11 positions match TRBD2. V shed 5 bases, J shed 6 bases, and the junction held 9 bases outside the gene matches. Germline V gene sequence: CDR1 SQVTM, CDR2 ANQGSEA. The CDR3 runs 15 residues. The chain's CDR3 is CSVMTGLAGFNEQFF. The CDR3 DNA is TGCAGCGTTATGACTGGACTAGCGGGTTTCAATGAGCAGTTCTTC.

V is TRBV7-2 and J is TRBJ2-3; perhaps TRBD2 as D (5 bases). V lost 4 bases, J lost 3 bases, and 20 bases lay in between. Germline V gene lookup returns CDR1 SGHTA and CDR2 FQGNSA. The CDR3 contains 17 residues. The DNA of the CDR3 is TGTGCCAGCAGCTCGGGGTGGGGTCCGTCTAGGACAGATACGCAGTATTTT. Its protein product is CASSSGWGPSRTDTQYF.

This clone has only a few counts. The CDR3 bases are TGTGCCAGTAGTATAACGGGGGGTACTACTCAGCCCCAGCATTTT. It specifies CASSITGGTTQPQHF. The chain recombines TRBV19 with TRBJ1-5, with D possibly being TRBD1 (5 bases). Germline V gene lookup returns CDR1 LNHDA and CDR2 SQIVND (reference sequence). This CDR3 spans 15 amino acids. V was cut by 2 bases and J by 6 bases, with 14 bases left in between.

The V and J genes are TRBV5-6 and TRBJ1-6, with a tentative D call TRBD1 (5 bases). The CDR3 is 14 amino acids. In germline, CDR1 is SGHDT, CDR2 YYEEEE. Deletions cut 4 bases from V and 14 bases from J, with 19 bases between. CDR3 in DNA: TGTGCCAGCAGCCCCAGGACGCCGGGGGTGGCCCTCCACTTT. Its translation is CASSPRTPGVALHF.

The gene calls are TRBV6-5 and TRBJ2-3, with 13 positions matching TRBD2. This CDR3 is 15 amino acids long. Germline values: CDR1 MNHEY, CDR2 SVGAGI. Losses at the gene ends were 6 bases for V and 2 bases for J; bases not matched to a gene: 2. Written as DNA, the CDR3 is TGTGCCAGCAGGGGACTAGCGGGGATCACAGATACGCAGTATTTT. It encodes CASRGLAGITDTQYF.

The rearrangement links TRBV21-1 to TRBJ2-1; the tabulated D call, TRBD2, remains unverified against the DNA. TRBV21-1 is recorded as a pseudogene. The CDR3 spans 19 residues. CDR3 nucleotides: TGTGCCAGCAGGAAAGTACTAGCGGGGGGGCCTAGATCCTACAATGAGCAGTTCTTC. Translating gives CASRKVLAGGPRSYNEQFF.

The genes are TRBV25-1 and TRBJ1-1; 8 bases fit TRBD1. The CDR3 totals 15 residues. Losses at the gene ends were 6 bases for V and 3 bases for J; bases not matched to a gene: 9. The germline V gene has CDR1 MGHDK and CDR2 SYGVNS. CDR3 sequence (DNA): TGTGCCAGCAGCAGGGGGCTGTGGGGGTACACTGAAGCTTTCTTT. This codes for CASSRGLWGYTEAFF.

This chain links TRBV2 with TRBJ1-2; TRBD1 agrees at 9 bases. The CDR3 covers 15 residues. Germline-derived CDR1 and CDR2 are SNHLY and FYNNEI. V shed 6 bases and J 4 bases; nucleotides not matched to a gene: 9. CDR3 protein: CASRGDRVLGYGYTF. Written as DNA, the CDR3 is TGTGCCAGCAGAGGGGACAGGGTTTTGGGCTATGGCTACACCTTC.

This chain links TRBV5-1 with TRBJ1-1, with 8 bases matching TRBD1. V was pared by 4 bases and J by 6 bases, with 8 bases of the junction left unmatched. Per germline, CDR1 SGHRS and CDR2 YFSETQ. The CDR3 extends over 14 amino acids. CDR3 sequence reads: CASSNGQGGAEAFF. In DNA form, the CDR3 reads TGCGCCAGCAGCAACGGACAGGGAGGCGCTGAAGCTTTCTTT.

The chain has TRBV2 and TRBJ2-1; TRBD2 might be the D (5 bases). V was trimmed by 5 bases and J by 0 bases, leaving 11 bases between them. Germline CDR1 and CDR2: SNHLY and FYNNEI. The CDR3 covers 15 residues. This chain's CDR3 is CASSSGGLSYNEQFF. The DNA of the CDR3 is TGTGCCAGCAGTTCGGGCGGGCTCTCCTACAATGAGCAGTTCTTC.

V usage is TRBV4-1 and J usage is TRBJ2-5; tentative D call: TRBD1 (5 bases). The CDR3 spans 15 residues. Per the germline V gene, CDR1 is MGHRA and CDR2 is YSYEKL. Trimming left V 0 bases short and J 5 bases short, with 13 bases between. The CDR3 nucleotides read TGCGCCAGCAGCCAAGATAAGGGCAGGGATGAGACCCAGTACTTC. Protein product: CASSQDKGRDETQYF.

The gene calls are TRBV10-1 and TRBJ2-5, with 7 nucleotides matching TRBD1. This CDR3 is 15 amino acids long. Germline trimming cut 3 bases from V and 3 bases from J; bases unmatched to any gene: 7. CDR1 and CDR2 (germline): WNHNN, SYGVQD (reference sequence). The CDR3: CASSDPRDREETQYF. The CDR3 DNA is TGCGCCAGCAGTGACCCCCGGGACAGAGAAGAGACCCAGTACTTC.